The source of this TCR beta chain is a study of Ad26.COV2.S vaccination and SARS-CoV-2 variants. Study at large: Enrolled in COV1001, the donor was in the Ad26.COV2.S trial arm, which received the vaccine. Ad26.COV2.S, an intramuscular injection, was given once or twice 56 days apart. Study conclusions and caveats: Across vaccine and placebo recipients, the breadth of non-spike TCRs was similar.

Clones were sequenced by immunoSEQ multiplex PCR, and TCRdb holds only the in-frame ones, with some missing. The data show about 400,000 clones, roughly 85% seen once. The ends were cut back, 5 bases at V and 5 bases at J, with 15 bases in the middle. Germline V gene lookup returns CDR1 SGHAT and CDR2 FQNNGV. This CDR3 has 14 residues. There are a few counts of this clone. What it binds is unknown. Regarding treatment: approximately 18 received Ad26.COV2.S at low or high dose, single or two shots; 5 received placebo; per-sample allocation not given. Samples came from day 63 after the first vaccine or placebo injection.

The sample consisted of peripheral blood, taken in a trial of Ad26.COV2.S vaccine versus placebo. This rearrangement joins TRBV11-2 to TRBJ1-2, with D tentatively TRBD1 (6 bases). This TCR derives from a person aged 18-65 years who received the Ad26.COV2.S COVID-19 vaccine or a placebo. CDR3 nucleotide sequence: TGTGCCAGCAGCCGGACAGTGAGGGGATATGGCTACACCTTC. Translated, it gives CASSRTVRGYGYTF.